This entry is about one T cell receptor (beta chain). The antigen is not known. This sample was included in a study of T cell responses to AZD1222 COVID-19 vaccine. Notes on the study in general: Spike was spanned by vaccine-associated CD4 TCRs, which were dominant at 160-218 and 743-854. Recipients of AZD1222 seropositive at baseline numbered only 5 to 7. Repertoires in all cases were sampled only once the peak T cell response had passed. Clonal diversity may have been underestimated in mostly white British donors.

V gave up 8 bases and J gave up 4 bases; unmatched junction bases: 4. The germline gives CDR1 LGHNT, CDR2 FRNRAP. The CDR3 runs 12 residues. Clones were read by immunoSEQ multiplex PCR, and TCRdb kept only the in-frame ones, dropping some. The sample has 120,000 to 150,000 clones; approximately 86% are singletons. Source: peripheral blood, taken 28 days after the second AZD1222 dose. The sequence was collected from an adult who received the AZD1222 COVID-19 vaccine. This rearrangement joins TRBV12-5 to TRBJ1-1, with TRBD1 matching over 7 bases. The CDR3, as DNA: TGTGCTAGTTTGCAGGGGGGCACTGAAGCTTTCTTT. Translating it yields CASLQGGTEAFF.